These 25 T cell receptor beta chains came from one sample sequenced in a study of OX40 agonist ivuxolimab in advanced cancers. Produced via immunoSEQ multiplex PCR; TCRdb's table is partial and in-frame only. The top ten hold roughly 3.4% of the sample, which has tens of thousands of clones, roughly 84% seen once. The sequenced sample was CD4+ or CD8+ T cells sorted from blood, obtained in a trial of the OX40 agonist ivuxolimab. These receptor sequences come from an adult with an advanced solid tumor such as melanoma, head and neck, liver or kidney cancer.

The V gene is TRBV27, the J gene TRBJ2-7; 8 positions match TRBD1. The CDR3 totals 15 residues. From germline, CDR1 is MNHEY and CDR2 SMNVEV (reference sequence). J was trimmed by 7 bases and V by 6 bases; bases with no gene match: 14. The CDR3 DNA reads TGTGCCAGCAGAACCGGGGACAGGATGTCTCTGGAGCAGTACTTC. This sequence encodes CASRTGDRMSLEQYF.

The chain combines TRBV27 with TRBJ1-5; D not resolved. Trimming took off 5 bases at V and 0 bases at J, with 8 bases between the two ends. CDR1 and CDR2 from the germline V gene are MNHEY and SMNVEV (reference sequence). CDR3 size: 14 residues. Written as DNA, the CDR3 is TGTGCCAGCAGTCCTCAGACTAGCAATCAGCCCCAGCATTTT. The encoded protein is CASSPQTSNQPQHF.

This chain connects TRBV7-9 to TRBJ2-7; D may be TRBD2 (6 bases). V was shortened by 6 bases and J by 1 base, with 10 bases between the two germline ends. The length of the CDR3 is 13 residues. The V gene's germline CDR1 is SEHNR and CDR2 FQNEAQ (reference sequence). CDR3: CASSFAGSYEQYF. Written as DNA, the CDR3 is TGTGCCAGCAGTTTCGCGGGGTCCTACGAGCAGTACTTC. The full variable domain, rest sourced from reference TRBV7-9 and TRBJ2-7, is DTGVSQNPRHKITKRGQNVTFRCDPISEHNRLYWYRQTLGQGPEFLTYFQNEAQLEKSRLLSDRFSAERPKGSFSTLEIQRTEQGDSAMYLCASSFAGSYEQYFGPGTRLTVT.

The chain has TRBV12-5 and TRBJ1-5; D is ambiguous. V shed 5 bases and J shed 3 bases, with 11 bases lying between them. The CDR3 extends over 14 amino acids. Germline V gives CDR1 LGHNT, CDR2 FRNRAP. Here the CDR3 DNA reads TGTGCTAGTGGTCATGACCTGGACAATCAGCCCCAGCATTTT. It encodes CASGHDLDNQPQHF.

The V and J genes are TRBV28 and TRBJ1-5, with D unresolved. Germline assignment: CDR1 MDHEN and CDR2 SYDVKM. Trimming took 5 bases from V and 2 from J, leaving 16 bases between them. The CDR3 spans 16 residues. CDR3 nucleotide sequence: TGTGCCAGCAGTACTGCAGGAGAGGGAGGCAATCAGCCCCAGCATTTT. It is translated as CASSTAGEGGNQPQHF.

The chain recombines TRBV14 with TRBJ2-1; 9 bases match TRBD1. The CDR3 is made up of 18 amino acids. The trim removed 0 bases at V and 5 bases at J, leaving 11 bases unmatched. Germline assignment: CDR1 SGHDN and CDR2 FVKESK. The CDR3 sequence is CASSQDLIQGAKDNEQFF. Here the CDR3 DNA reads TGTGCCAGCAGCCAAGATCTGATACAGGGGGCCAAGGACAATGAGCAGTTCTTC.

V usage is TRBV11-2 and J usage is TRBJ2-7, with D perhaps TRBD1 (6 bases). This CDR3 has 12 amino acids. Trimming took off 6 bases at V and 4 bases at J, with 10 bases between the two ends. Per germline, CDR1 SGHAT and CDR2 FQNNGV. The DNA for the CDR3 is TGTGCCAGCAGTCCGGACAGTTACGAGCAGTACTTC. Encoded protein: CASSPDSYEQYF. The whole variable domain, filled in from reference TRBV11-2 and TRBJ2-7, reads EAGVAQSPRYKIIEKRQSVAFWCNPISGHATLYWYQQILGQGPKLLIQFQNNGVVDDSQLPKDRFSAERLKGVDSTLKIQPAKLEDSAVYLCASSPDSYEQYFGPGTRLTVT.

A few counts support this clone. The chain carries TRBV7-2 and TRBJ2-2; 9 nucleotides line up with TRBD2. After removal of 4 bases from V and 4 bases from J, the junction contained 4 bases not matched to a gene. The V gene's germline CDR1 is SGHTA and CDR2 FQGNSA. The CDR3 sequence is 15 residues long. The CDR3 DNA follows: TGTGCCAGCAGCTCTAGCGGGACGACCACCGGGGAGCTGTTTTTT. Translating gives CASSSSGTTTGELFF.

This clone was found a few times. V is TRBV30 and J is TRBJ2-5; D not certain. The CDR3 loop spans 11 amino acids. V was trimmed by 3 bases and J by 7 bases, leaving 9 bases between them. CDR1 GTSNPN and CDR2 SVGIG come from the germline V gene (reference sequence). CDR3 sequence reads: CAWRGPTTQYF. The CDR3 nucleotides are TGTGCCTGGAGAGGGCCTACGACCCAGTACTTC.

This clone occurred once. The CDR3 nucleotides are TGTGCCAGCAGCTTGGGTAGCCTCACCGGGGAGCTGTTTTTT. Protein: CASSLGSLTGELFF. The V call is TRBV5-4, the J call TRBJ2-2; no clear D gene. In germline, CDR1 is SGHNT, CDR2 YYREEE (reference sequence). This CDR3 is built from 14 residues. V shed 0 bases and J shed 4 bases, with 7 bases lying between them.

V gene TRBV2 combines with J gene TRBJ2-3; TRBD2 agrees at 16 bases. Germline CDR1 and CDR2: SNHLY and FYNNEI. CDR3 length equals 20 residues. Unmatched junction bases numbered 16, after V lost 5 bases and J lost 5 bases. The CDR3 loop is CASSLWGGLAGGKIKDTQYF. CDR3 bases: TGTGCCAGCAGTCTCTGGGGGGGACTAGCGGGAGGGAAAATCAAAGATACGCAGTATTTT. Full variable domain (outside the CDR3, taken from reference TRBV2 and TRBJ2-3): EPEVTQTPSHQVTQMGQEVILRCVPISNHLYFYWYRQILGQKVEFLVSFYNNEISEKSEIFDDQFSVERPDGSNFTLKIRSTKLEDSAMYFCASSLWGGLAGGKIKDTQYFGPGTRLTVL.

This chain connects TRBV7-8 to TRBJ2-7, with 8 bases fitting TRBD1. The CDR3 extends over 15 amino acids. Germline loops: CDR1 SGHVS, CDR2 FQNEAQ. The V gene end was trimmed by 5 bases and the J gene end by 5 bases; junction bases not matched to a gene: 11. CDR3 amino acids: CASSPRTGPENEQYF. CDR3 in DNA: TGTGCCAGCAGCCCGAGGACAGGGCCAGAGAACGAGCAGTACTTC. Full variable domain (remainder filled in from reference TRBV7-8 and TRBJ2-7): GAGVSQSPRYKVAKRGQDVALRCDPISGHVSLFWYQQALGQGPEFLTYFQNEAQLDKSGLPSDRFFAERPEGSVSTLKIQRTQQEDSAVYLCASSPRTGPENEQYFGPGTRLTVT.

The chain carries TRBV5-5 and TRBJ1-5; 10 bases match TRBD1. The CDR3 extends over 15 amino acids. V shed 4 bases, J shed 4 bases, and the junction held 5 bases outside the gene matches. Germline V gene lookup returns CDR1 SGHKS and CDR2 YYEKEE (reference sequence). The CDR3 region is CASSPGQGWNQPQHF. The CDR3 DNA follows: TGTGCCAGCAGCCCGGGACAGGGGTGGAATCAGCCCCAGCATTTT.

V usage is TRBV27 and J usage is TRBJ2-5; a weak D match, TRBD2 (5 bases). TRBJ2-7 explains the end of the DNA better; the J call may be wrong. From germline, CDR1 is MNHEY and CDR2 SMNVEV (reference sequence). The CDR3 contains 14 residues. As DNA, the CDR3 is TGTGCCAGCAGCTTTCTAGGGAGCCGGCGCGAGCAGTACTTC. As protein: CASSFLGSRREQYF.

The gene calls are TRBV28 and TRBJ2-3, with 9 bases matching TRBD2. The V and J ends lost 5 bases and 6 bases, in that order; junction bases with no gene match: 9. The CDR3 runs 15 residues. Germline CDR1 reads MDHEN; CDR2 reads SYDVKM. The CDR3 sequence: CASSGGGVVWDTQYF. In nucleotides, the CDR3 is TGTGCCAGCAGTGGCGGGGGGGTCGTATGGGATACGCAGTATTTT.

The genes are TRBV5-4 and TRBJ1-2; D not resolved. V lost 5 bases and J 1 base, leaving 12 bases between the germline ends. Germline lookup yields CDR1 SGHNT and CDR2 YYREEE (reference sequence). This CDR3 spans 14 amino acids. CDR3 in amino acids: CASRVEAGNYGYTF. The CDR3 nucleotides read TGTGCCAGCAGGGTTGAGGCGGGTAACTATGGCTACACCTTC.

A few counts support this clone. The rearrangement joins TRBV4-3 to TRBJ1-4; 9 bases line up with TRBD1. From germline, CDR1 is LGHNA and CDR2 YSLEER. The V segment lost 0 bases and the J segment 3 bases; nucleotides outside the gene matches: 14. CDR3 size: 20 residues. The CDR3 loop reads CASSQEGTTGQGLANEKLFF. The CDR3 nucleotides are TGCGCCAGCAGCCAAGAGGGCACTACGGGACAGGGTCTGGCTAATGAAAAACTGTTTTTT.

The J gene is TRBJ2-7, the V gene TRBV11-3, with 9 bases identical to TRBD1. The CDR3 spans 15 residues. Germline V gene data show CDR1 as SGHNT and CDR2 as YENEEA. Germline trimming cut 6 bases from V and 4 bases from J; bases unmatched to any gene: 10. CDR3 in amino acids: CASSPMGTGLYEQYF. The CDR3 DNA reads as TGTGCCAGCAGTCCGATGGGGACAGGGCTTTACGAGCAGTACTTC.

Comment on this clone: A read error may account for a junction end that differs from germline. J is TRBJ2-1 and V is TRBV7-3; possibly TRBD2 for D (6 bases). The germline gives CDR1 SGHTA, CDR2 FQGTGA. This CDR3 is 15 amino acids long. The CDR3 DNA follows: TGTGCCAGCAGCTTAATCGGGGGTTCCTACAGTGAGCAGTTCTTC. Protein: CASSLIGGSYSEQFF.

The chain employs TRBV19 and TRBJ1-4; weak D call: TRBD1 (6 bases). CDR3 length: 15 residues. CDR1 is LNHDA and CDR2 is SQIVND in the germline V gene (reference sequence). V was pared by 5 bases and J by 2 bases, with 12 bases between. This CDR3 is CASSRLDSTNEKLFF. The CDR3 DNA reads as TGTGCCAGTAGTCGATTGGACAGTACTAATGAAAAACTGTTTTTT.

The chain uses TRBV28 and TRBJ2-4, with D perhaps matching TRBD1 (5 bases). This CDR3 has 16 amino acids. Germline V lookup: CDR1 MDHEN, CDR2 SYDVKM. V gave up 2 bases and J gave up 2 bases, with 13 bases separating them. The CDR3 sequence: CASSLNWGNPKNIQYF. The CDR3 DNA sequence: TGTGCCAGCAGTTTAAACTGGGGCAATCCCAAAAACATTCAGTACTTC.

The chain links TRBV28 to TRBJ2-7; D is perhaps TRBD1 (6 bases). The CDR3 totals 11 residues. Germline CDR1 and CDR2: MDHEN and SYDVKM. Trimming took off 7 bases at V and 6 bases at J, with 10 bases between the two ends. The CDR3 protein is CASTRGREQYF. The CDR3, as DNA: TGTGCCAGCACCAGGGGTCGCGAGCAGTACTTC.

The chain uses TRBV4-3 and TRBJ2-7; 10 bases map to TRBD2. The J segment lost 3 bases and the V segment lost 4 bases, leaving 12 bases of the junction unmatched. Germline CDR1 reads LGHNA; CDR2 reads YSLEER. The CDR3 extends over 17 amino acids. The CDR3 bases are TGCGCCAGCAGCCCCACTCCCAGCGGGAGGGCCCACTACGAGCAGTACTTC. Protein sequence: CASSPTPSGRAHYEQYF.

The CDR3 sequence: CAWTRFRGYEQYF. The CDR3 region has the DNA TGTGCCTGGACCCGATTTCGGGGCTACGAGCAGTACTTC. The chain carries TRBV30 and TRBJ2-7; TRBD2 is a possible D gene (5 bases). Germline V gene sequence: CDR1 GTSNPN, CDR2 SVGIG (reference sequence). This CDR3 spans 13 amino acids. V was trimmed by 4 bases and J by 3 bases, leaving 13 bases between them.

V is TRBV6-1 and J is TRBJ1-4, with D perhaps TRBD1 (5 bases). V was cut by 4 bases and J by 5 bases, with 14 bases left in between. CDR3 length: 15 residues. CDR1 and CDR2 (germline): MNHNS, SASEGT. In nucleotides, the CDR3 is TGTGCCAGCAGTGGACAGCGGGCCTCCAATGAAAAACTGTTTTTT. It encodes CASSGQRASNEKLFF.